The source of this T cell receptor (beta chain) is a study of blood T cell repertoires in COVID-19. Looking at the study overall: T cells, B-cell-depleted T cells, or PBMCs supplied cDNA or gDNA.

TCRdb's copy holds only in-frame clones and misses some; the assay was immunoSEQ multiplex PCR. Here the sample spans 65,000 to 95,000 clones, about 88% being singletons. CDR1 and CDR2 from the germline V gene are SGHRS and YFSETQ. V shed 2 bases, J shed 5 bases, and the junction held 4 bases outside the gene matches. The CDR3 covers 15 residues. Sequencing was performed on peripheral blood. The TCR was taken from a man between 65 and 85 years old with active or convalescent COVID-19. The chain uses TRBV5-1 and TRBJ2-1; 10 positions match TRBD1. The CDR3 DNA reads TGCGCCAGCAGCTTTAGGACAGGGGGAGACAATGAGCAGTTCTTC. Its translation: CASSFRTGGDNEQFF.